Below are 29 T cell receptor beta chains sequenced from a single sample in a study of long-term antiretroviral therapy in people with HIV. The libraries were made with immunoSEQ v3.0 at survey level. Assay used: immunoSEQ multiplex PCR; TCRdb lists only in-frame clones, some missing. The data show 20,000 to 25,000 clones, around 81% seen once. The input for sequencing was unsorted PBMCs, taken roughly 4 years after starting antiretroviral therapy. These receptors were taken from a man younger than 35 with HIV.

The chain employs TRBV27 and TRBJ1-2; unclear D gene. CDR1 and CDR2 (germline): MNHEY, SMNVEV (reference sequence). Trimming left V 0 bases short and J 8 bases short, with 16 bases between. This CDR3 has 15 residues. The CDR3 loop is CASSLSGGRTKGYTF. Here the CDR3 DNA reads TGTGCCAGCAGTTTATCGGGTGGACGTACGAAAGGCTACACCTTC.

V usage is TRBV7-9 and J usage is TRBJ1-2, with a possible D match to TRBD1 (6 bases). The CDR3 runs to 11 residues. Germline V gives CDR1 SEHNR, CDR2 FQNEAQ (reference sequence). V was cut by 10 bases and J by 7 bases, with 13 bases left in between. The CDR3 DNA reads TGTGCCATTCCGGACAGAACTGGCTACACCTTC. It codes for CAIPDRTGYTF.

There are a few counts of this clone. The V call is TRBV5-5, the J call TRBJ1-5; 7 bases are shared with TRBD1. Germline V gives CDR1 SGHKS, CDR2 YYEKEE (reference sequence). The CDR3 contains 13 residues. Trimming at V came to 3 bases and at J to 5 bases, leaving 2 bases not matched to a gene. CDR3 loop: CASSSDRDQPQHF. CDR3 DNA sequence: TGTGCCAGCAGCTCAGACAGGGATCAGCCCCAGCATTTT.

In its sample, this clone was seen once. V gene TRBV2 combines with J gene TRBJ1-4, with 9 bases aligning to TRBD1. The V gene's germline CDR1 is SNHLY and CDR2 FYNNEI. With 6 bases clipped from V and 7 bases from J, the junction kept 3 bases outside the gene matches. The CDR3 sequence is 13 residues long. CDR3: CASSGTGLEKLFF. The CDR3 DNA reads as TGTGCCAGCAGCGGGACAGGGCTTGAAAAACTGTTTTTT.

This clone showed up just once. The chain combines TRBV7-9 with TRBJ2-5; 10 bases are a match to TRBD1. The germline V gene encodes CDR1 SEHNR and CDR2 FQNEAQ (reference sequence). This CDR3 is 16 amino acids long. The junction had 10 bases not matched to a gene; V was cut back by 5 bases and J by 4 bases. The CDR3 bases are TGTGCCAGCAGCCATACCGGGACAGGGGTTCGAGAGACCCAGTACTTC. Amino acids: CASSHTGTGVRETQYF. The entire variable domain, with the rest obtained from reference TRBV7-9 and TRBJ2-5, is as follows: DTGVSQNPRHKITKRGQNVTFRCDPISEHNRLYWYRQTLGQGPEFLTYFQNEAQLEKSRLLSDRFSAERPKGSFSTLEIQRTEQGDSAMYLCASSHTGTGVRETQYFGPGTRLLVL.

The chain carries TRBV13 and TRBJ1-5, with D unclear. Trimming left V 3 bases short and J 5 bases short, with 5 bases between. In germline, CDR1 is PRHDT, CDR2 FYEKMQ (reference sequence). The length of the CDR3 is 12 residues. The CDR3 spells CASSFGDQPQHF. CDR3 coding DNA: TGTGCCAGCAGCTTCGGGGATCAGCCCCAGCATTTT.

A few counts support this clone. J is TRBJ1-2 and V is TRBV14, with D maybe TRBD1 (6 bases). The ends were cut back, 0 bases at V and 8 bases at J, with 10 bases in the middle. The CDR3 has 13 amino acids. Looked up from germline, CDR1 is SGHDN and CDR2 is FVKESK. CDR3 amino acids: CASSQDRGHGYTF. In nucleotides, the CDR3 is TGTGCCAGCAGCCAAGATCGGGGGCACGGCTACACCTTC.

This chain joins TRBV4-1 and TRBJ2-1; TRBD1 matches 10 bases. Germline V gene lookup returns CDR1 MGHRA and CDR2 YSYEKL. V trimming: 1 base; J trimming: 7 bases; junction bases outside the gene matches: 13. The CDR3 spans 18 residues. CDR3 in amino acids: CASSQGTPWTGGRNEQFF. The CDR3 region has the DNA TGCGCCAGCAGCCAAGGGACCCCCTGGACAGGGGGACGGAATGAGCAGTTCTTC.

This rearrangement joins TRBV29-1 to TRBJ2-1; TRBD1 matches at 7 bases. The germline gives CDR1 SQVTM, CDR2 ANQGSEA. The V segment lost 6 bases and the J segment 3 bases; nucleotides outside the gene matches: 11. The CDR3 length is 15 residues. The CDR3 sequence: CSVASPGQFYNEQFF. The CDR3 DNA sequence: TGCAGCGTGGCCTCCCCGGGACAGTTCTACAATGAGCAGTTCTTC.

The chain has TRBV6-6 and TRBJ1-4, with a possible D match to TRBD1 (6 bases). V lost 6 bases and J lost 0, with 11 bases in between. Germline V CDR1 and CDR2: MNHNY, SVGAGI (reference sequence). This CDR3 is built from 15 residues. In DNA, the CDR3 is TGTGCCAGCAGGGCACCAGGGGCAACTAATGAAAAACTGTTTTTT. Amino acids: CASRAPGATNEKLFF.

The chain is built from TRBV2 and TRBJ2-5; 8 bases map to TRBD1. The J segment lost 4 bases and the V segment lost 6 bases, leaving 7 bases of the junction unmatched. The CDR3 consists of 14 residues. In germline, CDR1 is SNHLY, CDR2 FYNNEI. DNA for the CDR3: TGTGCCAGCAGCGACTCGACAGGGGTAGAGACCCAGTACTTC. Translated: CASSDSTGVETQYF. Filled out from reference TRBV2 and TRBJ2-5, the complete variable domain reads EPEVTQTPSHQVTQMGQEVILRCVPISNHLYFYWYRQILGQKVEFLVSFYNNEISEKSEIFDDQFSVERPDGSNFTLKIRSTKLEDSAMYFCASSDSTGVETQYFGPGTRLLVL.

CDR3 region: CASSPRQGAEKLFF. CDR3 sequence (DNA): TGTGCCAGCAGTCCTAGACAGGGCGCTGAAAAACTGTTTTTT. The V gene is TRBV27, the J gene TRBJ1-4; TRBD1 matches 7 bases. The trim removed 5 bases at V and 7 bases at J, leaving 7 bases unmatched. Germline V gene data show CDR1 as MNHEY and CDR2 as SMNVEV (reference sequence). This CDR3 spans 14 amino acids.

This chain links TRBV5-5 with TRBJ1-1; D gene ambiguous. This CDR3 is 14 amino acids long. V shed 4 bases and J shed 1 base, with 11 bases lying between them. Germline CDR1 is SGHKS and CDR2 is YYEKEE (reference sequence). CDR3 sequence reads: CASSTDPGNTEAFF. In DNA, the CDR3 is TGTGCCAGCAGCACGGATCCGGGGAACACTGAAGCTTTCTTT.

The V call is TRBV2, the J call TRBJ2-1; the D gene is possibly TRBD2 (6 bases). In germline, CDR1 is SNHLY, CDR2 FYNNEI. This CDR3 spans 14 amino acids. Trimming stripped 6 bases from V and 7 bases from J, with 16 bases between. CDR3 sequence: CASRVFGGGNEQFF. The CDR3 coding sequence is TGTGCCAGCAGGGTTTTCGGCGGAGGGAATGAGCAGTTCTTC.

This clone was counted a single time. The chain links TRBV27 to TRBJ2-1; TRBD1 might be the D (6 bases). This CDR3 comprises 13 residues. CDR1 and CDR2 from the germline V gene are MNHEY and SMNVEV (reference sequence). V was trimmed by 7 bases and J by 9 bases, leaving 16 bases between them. The CDR3 DNA follows: TGTGCCAGCACCAGGGGAGAGGGGACTGAGCAGTTCTTC. It translates to CASTRGEGTEQFF.

This sequence joins TRBV6-5 and TRBJ1-1, with TRBD1 identical over 9 bases. Germline V lookup: CDR1 MNHEY, CDR2 SVGAGI. This CDR3 is 14 amino acids long. Unmatched junction bases numbered 7, after V lost 6 bases and J lost 5 bases. CDR3 protein: CASRPGQGKTEAFF. In DNA form, the CDR3 reads TGTGCCAGCAGGCCGGGACAGGGAAAAACTGAAGCTTTCTTT.

The rearrangement uses TRBV2 and TRBJ2-2; 10 bases line up with TRBD1. Germline loops: CDR1 SNHLY, CDR2 FYNNEI. The CDR3 is 15 amino acids. After removal of 4 bases from V and 3 bases from J, the junction contained 2 bases not matched to a gene. Here the CDR3 reads CASSGQGADTGELFF. For the CDR3, the DNA is TGTGCCAGCAGTGGACAGGGGGCCGACACCGGGGAGCTGTTTTTT.

The V gene is TRBV2, the J gene TRBJ2-2; 10 nucleotides match TRBD1. The CDR3 loop spans 15 amino acids. V lost 6 bases and J lost 7; bases outside the gene matches: 8. CDR1 SNHLY and CDR2 FYNNEI come from the germline V gene. The chain's CDR3 is CASRQTGGAVGELFF. DNA of the CDR3: TGTGCCAGCAGACAGACAGGGGGCGCGGTCGGGGAGCTGTTTTTT.

CDR3 region: CASRETNNSPLHF. CDR3 DNA: TGTGCTAGTAGGGAGACAAATAATTCACCCCTCCACTTT. The chain has TRBV12-5 and TRBJ1-6; D not resolved. Germline V CDR1 and CDR2: LGHNT, FRNRAP. V shed 8 bases and J shed 5 bases, with 10 bases lying between them. The CDR3 runs 13 residues.

The genes are TRBV19 and TRBJ1-5; D gene uncertain. CDR3 size: 13 residues. V lost 1 base and J 5 bases, leaving 6 bases between the germline ends. Germline V gene lookup returns CDR1 LNHDA and CDR2 SQIVND (reference sequence). The CDR3 loop is CASSIAAYQPQHF. CDR3 sequence (DNA): TGTGCCAGTAGTATAGCCGCTTATCAGCCCCAGCATTTT.

This chain uses TRBV4-2 with TRBJ2-6; D remains unclear. V dropped 4 bases and J dropped 0 bases, with 4 bases sitting between them. The CDR3 contains 14 residues. Germline assignment: CDR1 LGHNA and CDR2 YNFKEQ. This chain's CDR3 is CASSLNSGANVLTF. CDR3 coding DNA: TGTGCCAGCAGCCTAAACTCTGGGGCCAACGTCCTGACTTTC.

The chain uses TRBV6-1 and TRBJ2-5; 9 bases are a match to TRBD2. CDR1 MNHNS and CDR2 SASEGT come from the germline V gene. The CDR3 contains 14 residues. V dropped 3 bases and J dropped 4; count of bases not matched to a gene: 3. CDR3 nucleotides: TGTGCCAGCAGTGAGGGACTAGCAAGAGAGACCCAGTACTTC. Translated, it gives CASSEGLARETQYF.

The sample holds one count of this clone. The gene calls are TRBV6-1 and TRBJ2-7; D is possibly TRBD2 (7 bases). The CDR3 is made up of 15 amino acids. CDR1 is MNHNS, CDR2 SASEGT, per germline. V was cut by 1 base and J by 5 bases, with 15 bases left in between. The CDR3 bases are TGTGCCAGCAGTGAAGGGTGGGGGGGCACCAACGAGCAGTACTTC. Translation: CASSEGWGGTNEQYF.

The rearrangement uses TRBV4-1 and TRBJ2-3, with 7 positions matching TRBD2. The CDR3 contains 16 residues. The ends lost 1 base at V and 1 base at J; junction bases unmatched: 5. CDR1 and CDR2 from the germline V gene are MGHRA and YSYEKL. In DNA, the CDR3 is TGCGCCAGCAGCCAAGTTTTCCTAGCGGGCACAGATACGCAGTATTTT. This translates into CASSQVFLAGTDTQYF.

The genes are TRBV28 and TRBJ2-7; D unresolved. CDR1 and CDR2 (germline): MDHEN, SYDVKM. V was trimmed by 5 bases and J by 4 bases, leaving 9 bases between them. The CDR3 is 12 amino acids. The chain's CDR3 is CASSRSRYEQYF. The DNA for the CDR3 is TGTGCCAGCAGTCGAAGCAGATACGAGCAGTACTTC.

This sequence joins TRBV5-4 and TRBJ2-3; no firm D call. Germline V gives CDR1 SGHNT, CDR2 YYREEE (reference sequence). The CDR3 length is 13 residues. Between the trimmed V and J ends, which lost 5 bases and 1 base, there was a span of 8 bases. Written as DNA, the CDR3 is TGTGCCAGCAGTTATGAGGGCACAGATACGCAGTATTTT. Residues: CASSYEGTDTQYF.

For the CDR3, the DNA is TGTGCCAGCAGCTTGGGACAGCACTACGAGCAGTACGTC. Its protein is CASSLGQHYEQYV. The chain is built from TRBV5-6 and TRBJ2-7; D may be TRBD1 (5 bases). The CDR3 length is 13 residues. Germline V gene lookup returns CDR1 SGHDT and CDR2 YYEEEE. Trimming took 0 bases from V and 3 from J, leaving 7 bases between them.

The chain combines TRBV6-6 with TRBJ2-7; D might be TRBD1 or TRBD2, each matching 5 bases. Germline CDR1 MNHNY, CDR2 SVGAGI (reference sequence). CDR3 size: 14 residues. V dropped 2 bases and J dropped 5 bases, with 13 bases sitting between them. CDR3 region: CASSYLGTGDEQYF. CDR3 DNA: TGTGCCAGCAGTTACCTCGGGACGGGTGACGAGCAGTACTTC.

The chain recombines TRBV2 with TRBJ1-3; D possibly corresponds to TRBD1 (5 bases). V lost 6 bases to trimming and J lost 0 bases, with 18 bases between them. Germline V lookup: CDR1 SNHLY, CDR2 FYNNEI. The CDR3 runs to 17 residues. DNA of the CDR3: TGTGCCAGCAGCCTAACCGGCAGGGCTACCTCTGGAAACACCATATATTTT. Translating it yields CASSLTGRATSGNTIYF.